Given below is one T cell receptor beta chain in context. As yet, its antigen is unknown. The CDR3 has 15 residues. The V end was cut by 1 base, the J end by 0 bases, with 7 bases between. Germline loops: CDR1 SGHRS, CDR2 YFSETQ. The data were taken from a study of T cell responses to AZD1222 COVID-19 vaccine. Study-level results: The study found vaccine-associated CD4 TCRs spanning spike, dominant at 160-218 and 743-854. The donors showed a predominance of white British ancestry and of females, with possible underestimation of clonal diversity.

Produced via immunoSEQ multiplex PCR; TCRdb's table is partial and in-frame only. The table includes around 200,000 clones, roughly 94% detected once. This rearrangement joins TRBV5-1 to TRBJ2-2; no definite D call. The receptor comes from an adult who received the AZD1222 COVID-19 vaccine. The sample here was peripheral blood, taken 28 days after the second AZD1222 dose. Here the CDR3 DNA reads TGCGCCAGCAGCTTGAGCCTAGCGAACACCGGGGAGCTGTTTTTT. Translation: CASSLSLANTGELFF.